A single sample gave rise to the 30 T cell receptor beta chains below, sequenced in a study of blood T cell repertoires in COVID-19. The protocol was immunoSEQ multiplex PCR, while the TCRdb copy is restricted to in-frame clones and leaves out a portion. This sample carries around 63,000 clones, 86% of them seen once, and the ten largest clones take 1.3%. The specimen was peripheral blood. The receptors derive from an elderly woman with acute or convalescent COVID-19.

The V and J genes are TRBV3-1 (or the pseudogene TRBV3-2) and TRBJ2-7, with unresolved D. The CDR3 sequence is 12 residues long. V was shortened by 1 base and J by 3 bases, with 4 bases between the two germline ends. The V gene's germline CDR1 is LGHDT and CDR2 YNNKEL (reference sequence). Written as DNA, the CDR3 is TGTGCCAGCAGCCAAGGCTACTACGAGCAGTACTTC. Translated: CASSQGYYEQYF.

The chain has TRBV7-9 and TRBJ2-1; TRBD2 might be the D (6 bases). The V gene lost 5 bases and the J gene lost 12 bases, with 29 bases spanning the gap. The CDR3 extends over 17 amino acids. The germline V gene has CDR1 SEHNR and CDR2 FQNEAQ (reference sequence). CDR3 in DNA: TGTGCCAGCAGCGGTCCTCGGCGTGGACTGGGACTGGTAGGGCAGTTCTTC. As protein: CASSGPRRGLGLVGQFF.

The chain combines TRBV7-2 with TRBJ1-6; no clear D. The germline CDR1 and CDR2 sequences are SGHTA and FQGNSA. The V and J ends lost 3 bases and 6 bases respectively, with 15 bases between them. The CDR3 has 16 residues. The CDR3 bases are TGTGCCAGCAGCTTCGGTCCGGTCACGCTTAATTCACCCCTCCACTTT. Protein: CASSFGPVTLNSPLHF.

In its sample, this clone was seen a few times. This chain uses TRBV30 with TRBJ1-2, with TRBD1 as a possible D gene (6 bases). CDR1 is GTSNPN, CDR2 SVGIG, per germline (reference sequence). This CDR3 region has 15 residues. The V gene lost 0 bases and the J gene lost 3 bases, with 14 bases spanning the gap. CDR3 sequence reads: CAWSVGGAEDYGYTF. As DNA, the CDR3 is TGTGCCTGGAGTGTAGGGGGGGCGGAAGACTATGGCTACACCTTC. Based on the CDR3 plus reference TRBV30 and TRBJ1-2, the full variable domain is SQTIHQWPATLVQPVGSPLSLECTVEGTSNPNLYWYRQAAGRGLQLLFYSVGIGQISSEVPQNLSASRPQDRQFILSSKKLLLSDSGFYLCAWSVGGAEDYGYTFGSGTRLTVV.

The J gene is TRBJ2-7, the V gene TRBV6-1; 7 nucleotides align to TRBD1. The germline V gene has CDR1 MNHNS and CDR2 SASEGT. The V segment lost 1 base and the J segment 3 bases; nucleotides outside the gene matches: 6. CDR3 length: 15 residues. The CDR3, as DNA: TGTGCCAGCAGTGAAGAGGGGGCGATCTACTACGAGCAGTACTTC. It translates to CASSEEGAIYYEQYF.

The chain is built from TRBV28 and TRBJ1-4, with 9 nucleotides matching TRBD1. Germline V gives CDR1 MDHEN, CDR2 SYDVKM. V trimming: 11 bases; J trimming: 6 bases; junction bases outside the gene matches: 7. The CDR3 length is 13 residues. This chain's CDR3 is CAFWDRAYEKLFF. The CDR3 DNA reads as TGTGCCTTTTGGGACAGGGCCTATGAAAAACTGTTTTTT.

The chain couples TRBV6-9 to TRBJ1-5; D is unclear. The CDR3 loop spans 15 amino acids. V was shortened by 2 bases and J by 2 bases, with 10 bases between the two germline ends. Germline V gene sequence: CDR1 MNHGY, CDR2 SVAAGI. In DNA form, the CDR3 reads TGTGCCAGCAGTTATGGCCGGGAGGGCAATCAGCCCCAGCATTTT. It codes for CASSYGREGNQPQHF.

J is TRBJ2-6 and V is TRBV18, with 11 bases lining up with TRBD2. The trim removed 2 bases at V and 2 bases at J, leaving 17 bases unmatched. Germline lookup yields CDR1 KGHSH and CDR2 LQKENI. The CDR3 spans 22 residues. The DNA for the CDR3 is TGTGCCAGCTCACCATTCCAAGTCCGACTAGCGGGAAGGACTGCTGGGGCCAACGTCCTGACTTTC. Translation: CASSPFQVRLAGRTAGANVLTF.

V usage is TRBV2 and J usage is TRBJ2-2; TRBD2 agrees at 7 bases. This CDR3 spans 15 amino acids. CDR1 is SNHLY and CDR2 is FYNNEI in the germline V gene. With 6 bases clipped from V and 2 bases from J, the junction kept 6 bases outside the gene matches. CDR3 amino acids: CASRKSGANTGELFF. The DNA for the CDR3 is TGTGCCAGCAGGAAAAGCGGGGCAAACACCGGGGAGCTGTTTTTT.

V is TRBV7-9 and J is TRBJ1-2; 8 bases fit TRBD1. Germline V lookup: CDR1 SEHNR, CDR2 FQNEAQ (reference sequence). Trimming at V came to 4 bases and at J to 4 bases, leaving 8 bases not matched to a gene. This CDR3 comprises 15 residues. The CDR3 loop is CASSYTTGGGYGYTF. CDR3 DNA sequence: TGTGCCAGCAGCTATACTACAGGGGGGGGCTATGGCTACACCTTC.

The genes are TRBV5-1 and TRBJ1-1; TRBD1 matches at 7 bases. The CDR3 covers 11 residues. V lost 1 base and J lost 10; bases outside the gene matches: 1. CDR1 and CDR2 from the germline V gene are SGHRS and YFSETQ. Here the CDR3 DNA reads TGCGCCAGCAGCTTGCAGGGGGTAGCTTTCTTT. This codes for CASSLQGVAFF.

V gene TRBV7-8 combines with J gene TRBJ2-3; TRBD1 aligns across 7 bases. The ends lost 0 bases at V and 2 bases at J; junction bases unmatched: 5. Germline V CDR1 and CDR2: SGHVS, FQNEAQ. The CDR3 covers 16 residues. The CDR3 here is CASSLAPRGTTDTQYF. DNA for the CDR3: TGTGCCAGCAGCTTAGCTCCCAGGGGGACCACAGATACGCAGTATTTT. Using reference TRBV7-8 and TRBJ2-3 for the parts outside the CDR3, the full variable domain is GAGVSQSPRYKVAKRGQDVALRCDPISGHVSLFWYQQALGQGPEFLTYFQNEAQLDKSGLPSDRFFAERPEGSVSTLKIQRTQQEDSAVYLCASSLAPRGTTDTQYFGPGTRLTVL.

The CDR3 nucleotides are TGCGCCAGCAGCCGAGCGGGGGCTGGAAACACCATATATTTT. As protein: CASSRAGAGNTIYF. The V call is TRBV4-3, the J call TRBJ1-3, with D possibly matching TRBD1 (5 bases). Trimming stripped 4 bases from V and 2 bases from J, with 9 bases between. The germline V gene has CDR1 LGHNA and CDR2 YSLEER. There are 14 residues in the CDR3.

CDR3 region: CASSVRTGATGELFF. CDR3 DNA: TGTGCCAGCAGCGTTCGGACGGGAGCCACCGGGGAGCTGTTTTTT. V and J are TRBV7-9 and TRBJ2-2; maybe TRBD2 (6 bases). This CDR3 has 15 amino acids. The germline CDR1 and CDR2 sequences are SEHNR and FQNEAQ (reference sequence). V lost 5 bases and J 4 bases, leaving 14 bases between the germline ends.

The chain links TRBV6-4 to TRBJ2-5, with D perhaps matching TRBD2 (5 bases). The CDR3 consists of 13 residues. Deletions cut 3 bases from V and 6 bases from J, with 11 bases between. Germline V gives CDR1 MRHNA, CDR2 SNTAGT. The CDR3 loop reads CASSEEVRQTQYF. Here the CDR3 DNA reads TGTGCCAGCAGTGAGGAGGTACGGCAGACCCAGTACTTC.

This clone was picked up a small number of times. J is TRBJ2-7 and V is TRBV18; D is possibly TRBD1 (5 bases). The CDR3 is 12 residues long. The V and J ends lost 3 bases and 4 bases respectively, with 7 bases between them. Germline V gene sequence: CDR1 KGHSH, CDR2 LQKENI. The CDR3 DNA reads as TGTGCCAGCTCACCCGACAGATACGAGCAGTACTTC. It translates to CASSPDRYEQYF.

V usage is TRBV28 and J usage is TRBJ2-7, with TRBD1 identical over 8 bases. V shed 2 bases and J 3 bases; nucleotides not matched to a gene: 6. CDR1 MDHEN and CDR2 SYDVKM come from the germline V gene. This CDR3 contains 15 residues. The DNA for the CDR3 is TGTGCCAGCAGTTTACGCGGGACAGGACTCTACGAGCAGTACTTC. As protein: CASSLRGTGLYEQYF.

V gene TRBV21-1 combines with J gene TRBJ1-2. TRBV21-1 has pseudogene status. The CDR3 consists of 13 residues. CDR3 loop: CASSTAGSDGYTF. CDR3 in DNA: TGTGCCAGCAGCACCGCCGGGTCGGATGGCTACACCTTC.

This chain connects TRBV27 to TRBJ1-1, with D uncertain. Germline-derived CDR1 and CDR2 are MNHEY and SMNVEV (reference sequence). The CDR3 runs to 15 residues. Deletions cut 1 base from V and 1 base from J, with 10 bases between. CDR3 protein: CASSLLSPGNTEAFF. CDR3 sequence (DNA): TGTGCCAGCAGTTTATTGTCCCCAGGGAACACTGAAGCTTTCTTT.

The rearrangement links TRBV30 to TRBJ2-3; the match to TRBD2 covers 13 bases. The V gene's germline CDR1 is GTSNPN and CDR2 SVGIG (reference sequence). This CDR3 is built from 17 residues. The V segment lost 0 bases and the J segment 0 bases; nucleotides outside the gene matches: 3. CDR3 residues: CAWSVGTSGVSTDTQYF. DNA of the CDR3: TGTGCCTGGAGTGTCGGGACTAGCGGGGTTAGCACAGATACGCAGTATTTT. Complete variable domain (other parts from reference TRBV30 and TRBJ2-3): SQTIHQWPATLVQPVGSPLSLECTVEGTSNPNLYWYRQAAGRGLQLLFYSVGIGQISSEVPQNLSASRPQDRQFILSSKKLLLSDSGFYLCAWSVGTSGVSTDTQYFGPGTRLTVL.

The V gene is TRBV7-3, the J gene TRBJ2-5, with D possibly matching TRBD2 (5 bases). This CDR3 spans 13 amino acids. V was trimmed by 0 bases and J by 3 bases, leaving 5 bases between them. In germline, CDR1 is SGHTA, CDR2 FQGTGA. CDR3: CASSLTREETQYF. DNA of the CDR3: TGTGCCAGCAGCTTAACGCGGGAAGAGACCCAGTACTTC.

The rearrangement uses TRBV30 and TRBJ1-5; the match to TRBD1 covers 8 bases. Germline-derived CDR1 and CDR2 are GTSNPN and SVGIG (reference sequence). The CDR3 sequence is 13 residues long. V was pared by 2 bases and J by 11 bases, with 8 bases of the junction left unmatched. CDR3 DNA sequence: TGTGCCTGGAGTAGTACAGGGGGAGGCTCCCAGCATTTT. Protein product: CAWSSTGGGSQHF.

The rearrangement uses TRBV2 and TRBJ2-6; TRBD2 is a possible D gene (6 bases). Germline CDR1 reads SNHLY; CDR2 reads FYNNEI. The CDR3 spans 14 residues. CDR3 sequence reads: CGSGLSSGANVLTF. CDR3 DNA sequence: TGTGGATCGGGACTGAGCTCTGGGGCCAACGTCCTGACTTTC.

The CDR3, as DNA: TGTGCCATCAGTGAGTCCGGGACTGATAATCAGCCCCAGCATTTT. It translates to CAISESGTDNQPQHF. V is TRBV10-3 and J is TRBJ1-5; perhaps TRBD1 as D (5 bases). CDR3 length: 15 amino acids. Germline-derived CDR1 and CDR2 are ENHRY and SYGVKD. The V gene lost 0 bases and the J gene lost 4 bases, with 10 bases spanning the gap.

The chain carries TRBV3-1 (or the pseudogene TRBV3-2) and TRBJ2-1; 7 bases match TRBD2. Germline V gives CDR1 LGHDT, CDR2 YNNKEL (reference sequence). The CDR3 runs 14 residues. V lost 0 bases and J lost 9; bases outside the gene matches: 5. The CDR3, as DNA: TGTGCCAGCAGCCAAGATGGGGGGGGAGCTGAGCAGTTCTTC. Translation gives CASSQDGGGAEQFF.

V is TRBV21-1 and J is TRBJ1-6; TRBD1 is taken as the D call from the table, unchecked against the DNA. TRBV21-1 is an annotated pseudogene. This CDR3 region has 17 residues. This chain's CDR3 is CASSKFPGPPYNSPLHF. As DNA, the CDR3 is TGTGCCAGCAGCAAGTTTCCAGGGCCACCCTATAATTCACCCCTCCACTTT.

This clone was picked up a small number of times. V gene TRBV5-1 combines with J gene TRBJ2-1; 10 bases agree with TRBD2. CDR1 and CDR2 from the germline V gene are SGHRS and YFSETQ. V trimming: 1 base; J trimming: 6 bases; junction bases outside the gene matches: 10. The CDR3 extends over 17 amino acids. This chain's CDR3 is CASSLRGLASGSNEQFF. The CDR3 nucleotides read TGCGCCAGCAGCTTGCGTGGTTTGGCTAGCGGGAGCAATGAGCAGTTCTTC.

The gene calls are TRBV18 and TRBJ1-5; D might be TRBD1 (5 bases). Germline V CDR1 and CDR2: KGHSH, LQKENI. This CDR3 has 14 amino acids. Between the trimmed V and J ends, which lost 5 bases and 9 bases, there was a span of 17 bases. The CDR3 nucleotides are TGTGCCAGCTCATTCAGGGAGGGCCCTGGGCCCCAGCATTTT. Protein: CASSFREGPGPQHF.

The chain uses TRBV7-7 and TRBJ2-2; 7 nucleotides line up with TRBD1. J lost 9 bases, V lost 5 bases, and 6 bases had no gene match. The CDR3 covers 13 residues. The germline CDR1 and CDR2 sequences are SSHAT and FNYEAQ (reference sequence). CDR3 nucleotides: TGTGCCAGCAGCGCAGACAGGGCGAGGGAGCTGTTTTTT. Its protein product is CASSADRARELFF.

The rearrangement joins TRBV6-6 to TRBJ1-3; D perhaps matches TRBD1 (6 bases). Germline CDR1 is MNHNY and CDR2 is SVGAGI (reference sequence). This CDR3 comprises 13 residues. V gave up 4 bases and J gave up 3 bases, with 7 bases separating them. The CDR3 here is CASSSTGGNTIYF. Here the CDR3 DNA reads TGTGCCAGCAGTTCGACAGGTGGAAACACCATATATTTT.